This paragraph reports one T cell receptor beta chain. Extracted RNA was reverse transcribed into cDNA, the sequencing template. The repertoire was sequenced with immunoSEQ multiplex PCR; TCRdb's copy has only in-frame clones and lacks some. Of a few hundred thousand clones in the sample, 40% to 55% were seen once. The sample belongs to a study of CD8+ T cells in alopecia areata. Treatment meaning: oral pan-JAK inhibitor, 5-10 mg twice daily. Germline CDR1 is SNHLY and CDR2 is FYNNEI. Trimming left V 6 bases short and J 6 bases short, with 20 bases between. The CDR3 has 15 residues. The receptor comes from a human donor with alopecia areata. The sequencing here drew on CD4+ T cells sorted from blood, taken between weeks 36 and 40, from a patient treated with tofacitinib. This chain connects TRBV2 to TRBJ2-5, with a weak D call TRBD2 (6 bases). The CDR3 spells CASSDQSIGGKTQYF. CDR3 coding DNA: TGTGCCAGCAGCGACCAGAGTATTGGGGGGAAGACCCAGTACTTC.